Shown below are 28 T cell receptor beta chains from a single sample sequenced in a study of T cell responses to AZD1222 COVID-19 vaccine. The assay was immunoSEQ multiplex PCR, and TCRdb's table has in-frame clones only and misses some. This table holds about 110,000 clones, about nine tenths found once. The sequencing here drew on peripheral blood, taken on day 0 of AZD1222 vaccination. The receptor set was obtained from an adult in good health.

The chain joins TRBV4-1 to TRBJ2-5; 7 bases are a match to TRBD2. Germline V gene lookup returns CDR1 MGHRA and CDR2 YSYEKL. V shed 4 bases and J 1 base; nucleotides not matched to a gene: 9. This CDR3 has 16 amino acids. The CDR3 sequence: CASSRNLADPQETQYF. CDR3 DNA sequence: TGCGCCAGCAGCCGAAACCTAGCGGATCCCCAAGAGACCCAGTACTTC.

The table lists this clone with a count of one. The CDR3 region has the DNA TGTGCCAGCAGTCCAGGGGGCGCGACCGGAAACACCATATATTTT. It codes for CASSPGGATGNTIYF. This rearrangement joins TRBV9 to TRBJ1-3, with 8 nucleotides matching TRBD1. The junction had 8 bases not matched to a gene; V was cut back by 5 bases and J by 4 bases. The CDR3 extends over 15 amino acids. Germline V lookup: CDR1 SGDLS, CDR2 YYNGEE.

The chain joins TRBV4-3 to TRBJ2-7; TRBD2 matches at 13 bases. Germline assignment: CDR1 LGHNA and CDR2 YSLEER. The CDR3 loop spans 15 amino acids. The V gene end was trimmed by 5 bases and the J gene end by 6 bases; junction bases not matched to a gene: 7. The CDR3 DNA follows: TGCGCCAGCAGCTTTGGACTAGCGGGGGCGGGCGAGCAGTACTTC. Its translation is CASSFGLAGAGEQYF.

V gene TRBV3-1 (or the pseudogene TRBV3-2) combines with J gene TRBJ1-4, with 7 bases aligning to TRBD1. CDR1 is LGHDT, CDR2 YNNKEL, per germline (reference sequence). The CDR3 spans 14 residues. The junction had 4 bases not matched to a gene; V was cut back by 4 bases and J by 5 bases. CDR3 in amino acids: CASSPGQQNEKLFF. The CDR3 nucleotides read TGTGCCAGCAGCCCGGGACAGCAGAATGAAAAACTGTTTTTT.

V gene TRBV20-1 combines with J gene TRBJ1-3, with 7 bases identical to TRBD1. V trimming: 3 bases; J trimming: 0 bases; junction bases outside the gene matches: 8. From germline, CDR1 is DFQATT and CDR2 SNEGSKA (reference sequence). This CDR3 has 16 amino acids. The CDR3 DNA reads TGCAGTGCTAGTAAGACAGGGAGACGCTCTGGAAACACCATATATTTT. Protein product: CSASKTGRRSGNTIYF.

This CDR3 is CASSSVGTYNEQFF. CDR3 nucleotides: TGTGCCAGCAGTTCGGTAGGGACCTACAATGAGCAGTTCTTC. V is TRBV28 and J is TRBJ2-1; D ambiguous. Germline CDR1 is MDHEN and CDR2 is SYDVKM. Between the trimmed V and J ends, which lost 4 bases and 2 bases, there was a span of 9 bases. This CDR3 is built from 14 residues.

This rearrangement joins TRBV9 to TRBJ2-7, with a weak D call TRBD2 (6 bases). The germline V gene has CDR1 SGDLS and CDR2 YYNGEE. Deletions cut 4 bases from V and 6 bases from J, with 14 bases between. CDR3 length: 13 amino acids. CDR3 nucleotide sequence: TGTGCCAGCAGCACTCCGGGGGTGGGCGAGCAGTACTTC. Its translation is CASSTPGVGEQYF.

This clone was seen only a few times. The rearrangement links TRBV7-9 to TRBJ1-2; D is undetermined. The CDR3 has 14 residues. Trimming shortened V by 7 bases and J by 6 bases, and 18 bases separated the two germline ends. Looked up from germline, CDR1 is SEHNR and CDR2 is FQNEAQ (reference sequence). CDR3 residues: CASNLGPTSDGYTF. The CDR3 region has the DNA TGTGCCAGCAATCTCGGGCCGACCAGCGATGGCTACACCTTC.

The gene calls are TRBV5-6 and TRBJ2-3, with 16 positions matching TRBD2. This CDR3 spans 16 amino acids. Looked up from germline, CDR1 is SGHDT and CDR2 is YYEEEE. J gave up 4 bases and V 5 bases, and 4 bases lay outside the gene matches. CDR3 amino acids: CASRWGLAGGPDTQYF. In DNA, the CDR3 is TGTGCCAGCAGATGGGGACTAGCGGGGGGGCCAGATACGCAGTATTTT.

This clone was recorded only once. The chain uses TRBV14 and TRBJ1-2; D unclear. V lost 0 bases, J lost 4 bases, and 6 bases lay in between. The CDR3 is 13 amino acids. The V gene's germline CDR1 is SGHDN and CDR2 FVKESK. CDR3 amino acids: CASSQDLSYGYTF. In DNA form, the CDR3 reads TGTGCCAGCAGCCAAGATCTTAGCTATGGCTACACCTTC. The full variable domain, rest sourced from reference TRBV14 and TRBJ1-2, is EAGVTQFPSHSVIEKGQTVTLRCDPISGHDNLYWYRRVMGKEIKFLLHFVKESKQDESGMPNNRFLAERTGGTYSTLKVQPAELEDSGVYFCASSQDLSYGYTFGSGTRLTVV.

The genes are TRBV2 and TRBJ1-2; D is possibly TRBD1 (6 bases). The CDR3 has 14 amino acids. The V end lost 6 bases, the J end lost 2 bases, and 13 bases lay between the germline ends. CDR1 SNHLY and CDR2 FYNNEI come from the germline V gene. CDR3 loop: CASRREGGNYGYTF. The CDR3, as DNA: TGTGCCAGCAGGCGAGAGGGGGGGAACTATGGCTACACCTTC.

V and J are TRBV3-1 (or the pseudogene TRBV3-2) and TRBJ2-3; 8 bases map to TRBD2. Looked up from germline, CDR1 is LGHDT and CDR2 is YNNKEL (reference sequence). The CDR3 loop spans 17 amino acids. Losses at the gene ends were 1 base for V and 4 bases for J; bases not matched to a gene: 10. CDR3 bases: TGTGCCAGCAGCCAAGCCTTGTCAAGCGGGAGTTCAGATACGCAGTATTTT. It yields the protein CASSQALSSGSSDTQYF.

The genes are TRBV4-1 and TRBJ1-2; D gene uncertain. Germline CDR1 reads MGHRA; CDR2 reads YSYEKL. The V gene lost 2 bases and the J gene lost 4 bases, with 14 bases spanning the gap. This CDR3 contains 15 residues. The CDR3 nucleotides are TGCGCCAGCAGCCAAAGCGGCCTGCTTTTCTATGGCTACACCTTC. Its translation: CASSQSGLLFYGYTF.

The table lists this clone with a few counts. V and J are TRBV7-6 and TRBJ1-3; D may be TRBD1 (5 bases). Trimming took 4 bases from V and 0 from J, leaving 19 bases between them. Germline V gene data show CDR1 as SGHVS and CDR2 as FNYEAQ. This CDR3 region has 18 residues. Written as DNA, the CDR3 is TGTGCCAGCAGCTCCTCCCCCGGTGGGGCGAGCTCTGGAAACACCATATATTTT. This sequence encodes CASSSSPGGASSGNTIYF.

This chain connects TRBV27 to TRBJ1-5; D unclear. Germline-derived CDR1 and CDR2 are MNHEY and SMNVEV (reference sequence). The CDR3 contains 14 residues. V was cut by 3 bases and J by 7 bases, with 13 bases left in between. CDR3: CASSFSPEEQPQHF. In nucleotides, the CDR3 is TGTGCCAGCAGTTTTTCCCCAGAGGAGCAGCCCCAGCATTTT.

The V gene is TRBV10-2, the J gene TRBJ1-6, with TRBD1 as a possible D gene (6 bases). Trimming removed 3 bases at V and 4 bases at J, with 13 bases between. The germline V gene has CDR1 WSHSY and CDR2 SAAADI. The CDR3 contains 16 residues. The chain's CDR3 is CASSDSTGSYNSPLHF. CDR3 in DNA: TGCGCCAGCAGTGATTCTACAGGGTCTTATAATTCACCCCTCCACTTT.

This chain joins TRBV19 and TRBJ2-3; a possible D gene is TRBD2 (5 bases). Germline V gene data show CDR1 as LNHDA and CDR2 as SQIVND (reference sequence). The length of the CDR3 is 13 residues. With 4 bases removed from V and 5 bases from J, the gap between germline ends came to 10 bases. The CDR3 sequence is CASSTPRGDTQYF. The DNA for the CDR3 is TGTGCCAGTAGTACCCCTCGGGGAGATACGCAGTATTTT.

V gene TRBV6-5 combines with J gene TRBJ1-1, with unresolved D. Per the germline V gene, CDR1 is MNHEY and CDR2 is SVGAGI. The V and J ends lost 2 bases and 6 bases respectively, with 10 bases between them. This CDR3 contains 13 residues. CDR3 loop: CASSYLDSSEAFF. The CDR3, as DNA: TGTGCCAGCAGTTACCTCGACTCATCTGAAGCTTTCTTT.

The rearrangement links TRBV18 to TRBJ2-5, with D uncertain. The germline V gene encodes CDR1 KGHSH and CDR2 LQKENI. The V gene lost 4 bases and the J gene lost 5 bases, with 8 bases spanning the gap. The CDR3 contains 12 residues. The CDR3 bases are TGTGCCAGCTCACGCCTTGGGGAGACCCAGTACTTC. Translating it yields CASSRLGETQYF. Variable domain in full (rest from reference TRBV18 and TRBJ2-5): NAGVMQNPRHLVRRRGQEARLRCSPMKGHSHVYWYRQLPEEGLKFMVYLQKENIIDESGMPKERFSAEFPKEGPSILRIQQVVRGDSAAYFCASSRLGETQYFGPGTRLLVL.

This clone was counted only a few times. The CDR3 loop reads CASSRPGGELFF. CDR3 in DNA: TGTGCCAGCAGCCGCCCCGGTGGGGAGCTGTTTTTT. This sequence joins TRBV6-6 and TRBJ2-2; D gene unclear. From germline, CDR1 is MNHNY and CDR2 SVGAGI (reference sequence). The CDR3 has 12 residues. With 6 bases removed from V and 8 bases from J, the gap between germline ends came to 10 bases.

CDR3 amino acids: CASSSGQLNEKLFF. The DNA of the CDR3 is TGCGCCAGCAGCTCGGGACAGCTTAATGAAAAACTGTTTTTT. V and J are TRBV5-1 and TRBJ1-4; TRBD1 agrees at 7 bases. The germline CDR1 and CDR2 sequences are SGHRS and YFSETQ. The CDR3 runs 14 residues. J was trimmed by 4 bases and V by 3 bases; bases with no gene match: 3.

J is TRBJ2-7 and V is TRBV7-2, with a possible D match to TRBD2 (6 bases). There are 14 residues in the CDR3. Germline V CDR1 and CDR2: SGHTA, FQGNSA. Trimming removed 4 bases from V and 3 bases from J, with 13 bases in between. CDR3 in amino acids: CASSSRLDLYEQYF. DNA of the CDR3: TGTGCCAGCAGCTCAAGACTAGACCTCTACGAGCAGTACTTC.

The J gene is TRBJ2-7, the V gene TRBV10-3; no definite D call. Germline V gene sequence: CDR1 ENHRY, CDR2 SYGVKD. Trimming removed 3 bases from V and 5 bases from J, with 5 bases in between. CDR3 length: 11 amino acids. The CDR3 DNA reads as TGTGCCATCAGTGACAATGACGAGCAGTACTTC. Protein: CAISDNDEQYF.

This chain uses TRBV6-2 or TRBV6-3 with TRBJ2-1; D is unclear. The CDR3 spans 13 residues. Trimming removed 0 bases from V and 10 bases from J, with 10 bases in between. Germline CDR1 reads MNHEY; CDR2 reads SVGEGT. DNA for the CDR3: TGTGCCAGCAGTTACTCTGGCGCTAGGGAGCAGTTCTTC. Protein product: CASSYSGAREQFF.

The CDR3 region is CASSSSGFSNQPQHF. CDR3 DNA: TGTGCCAGCAGCTCCTCAGGGTTTAGCAATCAGCCCCAGCATTTT. The chain uses TRBV7-7 and TRBJ1-5; TRBD1 is a possible D gene (5 bases). The germline CDR1 and CDR2 sequences are SSHAT and FNYEAQ (reference sequence). The CDR3 has 15 residues. The V end lost 4 bases, the J end lost 0 bases, and 10 bases lay between the germline ends.

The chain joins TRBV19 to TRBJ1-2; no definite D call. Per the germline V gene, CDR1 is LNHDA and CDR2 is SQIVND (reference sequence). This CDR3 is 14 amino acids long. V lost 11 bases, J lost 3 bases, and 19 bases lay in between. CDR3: CARAPRLSHYGYTF. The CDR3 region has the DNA TGTGCCCGGGCCCCCAGGTTGAGTCACTATGGCTACACCTTC.

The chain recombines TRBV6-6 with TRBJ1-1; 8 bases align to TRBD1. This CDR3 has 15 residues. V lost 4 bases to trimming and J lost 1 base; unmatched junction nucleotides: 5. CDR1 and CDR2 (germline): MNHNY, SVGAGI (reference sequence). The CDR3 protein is CASSSQGQGNTEAFF. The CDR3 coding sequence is TGTGCCAGCAGTTCCCAAGGACAGGGGAACACTGAAGCTTTCTTT.

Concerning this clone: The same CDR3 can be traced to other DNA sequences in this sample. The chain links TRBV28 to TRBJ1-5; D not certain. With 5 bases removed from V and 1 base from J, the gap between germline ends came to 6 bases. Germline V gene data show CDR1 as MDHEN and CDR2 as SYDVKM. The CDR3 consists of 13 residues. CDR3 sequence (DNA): TGTGCCAGCAGTAGTGGGAGCAATCAGCCCCAGCATTTT. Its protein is CASSSGSNQPQHF.